Following are 7 T cell receptor beta chains from one sample sequenced in a study of identical twins. TCRdb re-derived calls from the 5' RACE reads in MiXCR, one entry per CDR3 protein. The data show 450,000 or so distinct CDR3 sequences, approximately 24% seen once. These sequences were also reported in another study, on T cells expressing NK-cell markers.

The sequenced sample consisted of CD4+ T cells sorted from blood. The source of these receptors is a woman under 30 in good health.

The J gene is TRBJ2-6, the V gene TRBV9; tentatively, D is TRBD2 (5 bases). Germline V lookup: CDR1 SGDLS, CDR2 YYNGEE. The CDR3 consists of 15 residues. V was trimmed by 2 bases and J by 4 bases, leaving 10 bases between them. DNA for the CDR3: TGTGCCAGCAGCGTGTCGGGGAGAGGGGCCAACGTCCTGACTTTC. Translating it yields CASSVSGRGANVLTF.

J is TRBJ2-3 and V is TRBV20-1; 8 nucleotides line up with TRBD1. With 2 bases clipped from V and 4 bases from J, the junction kept 11 bases outside the gene matches. CDR1 is DFQATT, CDR2 SNEGSKA, per germline (reference sequence). This CDR3 comprises 16 residues. In DNA form, the CDR3 reads TGCAGTGCTAGACAACCAGGGGGCGCAGCCCCAGATACGCAGTATTTT. Amino acids: CSARQPGGAAPDTQYF.

The chain combines TRBV28 with TRBJ2-7, with 7 bases lining up with TRBD2. Germline CDR1 MDHEN, CDR2 SYDVKM. This CDR3 has 16 residues. The V gene end was trimmed by 8 bases and the J gene end by 0 bases; junction bases not matched to a gene: 13. CDR3: CASAVTSGASSYEQYF. In DNA, the CDR3 is TGTGCCAGCGCCGTGACAAGCGGGGCCAGCTCCTACGAGCAGTACTTC.

This clonotype was found a few times. This chain connects TRBV20-1 to TRBJ1-2; 10 bases align to TRBD1. Germline CDR1 reads DFQATT; CDR2 reads SNEGSKA (reference sequence). This CDR3 region has 13 residues. V was pared by 4 bases and J by 8 bases, with 7 bases of the junction left unmatched. The CDR3 bases are TGCAGTGCTAAAACGGGACAGGGGATCGGCTACACCTTC. It encodes CSAKTGQGIGYTF.

The chain uses TRBV4-3 and TRBJ2-2; D remains unclear. Germline V CDR1 and CDR2: LGHNA, YSLEER. Trimming took off 4 bases at V and 9 bases at J, with 15 bases between the two ends. The CDR3 is 14 residues long. The CDR3 reads CASSPEPIAWELFF. The CDR3 DNA sequence: TGCGCCAGCAGCCCGGAACCTATAGCCTGGGAGCTGTTTTTT.

This clonotype was seen a few times. The V gene is TRBV2, the J gene TRBJ2-1; D gene ambiguous. V was cut by 7 bases and J by 4 bases, with 14 bases left in between. This CDR3 is 14 amino acids long. Germline lookup yields CDR1 SNHLY and CDR2 FYNNEI. In DNA form, the CDR3 reads TGTGCCAGCATCCTCCTTCGCGGATACAATGAGCAGTTCTTC. This translates into CASILLRGYNEQFF.

There are many counts of this clonotype. The chain is built from TRBV12-3 or TRBV12-4 and TRBJ2-5, with no clear D. The CDR3 is made up of 13 amino acids. V was cut by 10 bases and J by 5 bases, with 17 bases left in between. CDR3 sequence: CAISVFGGETQYF. CDR3 in DNA: TGTGCCATCTCGGTATTCGGTGGGGAGACCCAGTACTTC.